A single sample is the source of the 29 T cell receptor beta chains below, sequenced in a study of blood T cell repertoires in COVID-19. Measured with immunoSEQ multiplex PCR; TCRdb has only the in-frame clones, and not every one. The sample has some 350,000 clones; over 75% are singletons. The sequenced sample was PBMCs or T cells enriched from blood (not recorded which). These receptors originate from a woman in her 30s who had recovered from COVID-19.

A few counts support this clone. The chain recombines TRBV14 with TRBJ1-6, with D unclear. Germline V gives CDR1 SGHDN, CDR2 FVKESK. There are 14 residues in the CDR3. V dropped 3 bases and J dropped 8 bases, with 11 bases sitting between them. CDR3 sequence: CASSHGGRHSPLHF. The CDR3 nucleotides read TGTGCCAGCAGCCATGGAGGCAGACATTCACCCCTCCACTTT.

V gene TRBV19 combines with J gene TRBJ2-2; 12 nucleotides match TRBD1. The CDR3 covers 19 residues. Germline values: CDR1 LNHDA, CDR2 SQIVND (reference sequence). J gave up 0 bases and V 7 bases, and 12 bases lay outside the gene matches. This CDR3 is CASNAPLGTGGSNTGELFF. As DNA, the CDR3 is TGTGCCAGTAATGCCCCCCTCGGGACAGGGGGCTCGAACACCGGGGAGCTGTTTTTT.

The rearrangement joins TRBV6-4 to TRBJ1-2, with TRBD1 matching 8 bases. This CDR3 has 15 amino acids. V was clipped by 2 bases and J by 8 bases; unmatched bases: 10. The germline V gene has CDR1 MRHNA and CDR2 SNTAGT. CDR3 amino acids: CASSDVAGGLWGYTF. DNA of the CDR3: TGTGCCAGCAGTGACGTCGCAGGGGGCTTATGGGGCTACACCTTC.

V and J are TRBV14 and TRBJ2-7, with D unresolved. Trimming removed 0 bases at V and 3 bases at J, with 9 bases between. Germline V gene lookup returns CDR1 SGHDN and CDR2 FVKESK. This CDR3 is 14 amino acids long. The CDR3 spells CASSQELNGYEQYF. CDR3 coding DNA: TGTGCCAGCAGCCAAGAGTTGAACGGCTACGAGCAGTACTTC. Complete variable domain (other parts from reference TRBV14 and TRBJ2-7): EAGVTQFPSHSVIEKGQTVTLRCDPISGHDNLYWYRRVMGKEIKFLLHFVKESKQDESGMPNNRFLAERTGGTYSTLKVQPAELEDSGVYFCASSQELNGYEQYFGPGTRLTVT.

CDR3 nucleotide sequence: TGTGCCAGCAGCCACACAGGGTGGTATGGCTACACCTTC. As protein: CASSHTGWYGYTF. This chain links TRBV3-1 (or the pseudogene TRBV3-2) with TRBJ1-2, with D perhaps TRBD1 (6 bases). V lost 3 bases, J lost 5 bases, and 10 bases lay in between. CDR3 size: 13 residues. Germline CDR1 and CDR2: LGHDT and YNNKEL (reference sequence).

The chain is built from TRBV21-1 and TRBJ1-1; TRBD1 is taken as the D call from the table, unchecked against the DNA. TRBV21-1 counts as a pseudogene. This CDR3 has 14 amino acids. This chain's CDR3 is CASSRGQPNTEAFF. The CDR3 coding sequence is TGTGCCAGCAGCCGGGGACAGCCTAACACTGAAGCTTTCTTT.

This sequence joins TRBV19 and TRBJ2-7, with 8 bases identical to TRBD2. Germline trimming cut 5 bases from V and 0 bases from J; bases unmatched to any gene: 9. Germline V lookup: CDR1 LNHDA, CDR2 SQIVND (reference sequence). The CDR3 consists of 16 residues. CDR3 in amino acids: CASSPIGLANSYEQYF. CDR3 nucleotide sequence: TGTGCCAGTAGTCCAATAGGACTAGCCAACTCCTACGAGCAGTACTTC. The full variable domain, its missing parts supplied by reference TRBV19 and TRBJ2-7, is DGGITQSPKYLFRKEGQNVTLSCEQNLNHDAMYWYRQDPGQGLRLIYYSQIVNDFQKGDIAEGYSVSREKKESFPLTVTSAQKNPTAFYLCASSPIGLANSYEQYFGPGTRLTVT.

CDR3 sequence reads: CSALRTGGVSTDTQYF. In nucleotides, the CDR3 is TGCAGCGCCCTTAGAACAGGGGGAGTGAGCACAGATACGCAGTATTTT. The J gene is TRBJ2-3, the V gene TRBV29-1; 8 bases line up with TRBD1. Germline V lookup: CDR1 SQVTM, CDR2 ANQGSEA. This CDR3 is 16 amino acids long. V shed 7 bases and J 0 bases; nucleotides not matched to a gene: 12.

The chain links TRBV4-3 to TRBJ2-3; perhaps TRBD1 as D (7 bases). This CDR3 contains 15 residues. Germline-derived CDR1 and CDR2 are LGHNA and YSLEER. The V and J ends lost 1 base and 8 bases respectively, with 16 bases between them. CDR3 loop: CASSQVGGGLGTQYF. In nucleotides, the CDR3 is TGCGCCAGCAGCCAAGTAGGAGGGGGCCTGGGTACGCAGTATTTT.

J is TRBJ1-1 and V is TRBV2; 7 nucleotides agree with TRBD1. Trimming cost V 4 bases and J 1 base; bases outside gene matches: 9. The CDR3 totals 16 residues. Germline CDR1 is SNHLY and CDR2 is FYNNEI. CDR3 protein: CASSGGVQGGNTEAFF. As DNA, the CDR3 is TGTGCCAGCAGTGGTGGTGTTCAGGGGGGGAACACTGAAGCTTTCTTT.

This chain connects TRBV18 to TRBJ2-3; 9 nucleotides align to TRBD1. The CDR3 consists of 16 residues. Germline loops: CDR1 KGHSH, CDR2 LQKENI. The ends lost 3 bases at V and 3 bases at J; junction bases unmatched: 7. The CDR3 DNA reads as TGTGCCAGCTCACCGTCGGGACAGGGTTTGACAGATACGCAGTATTTT. It encodes CASSPSGQGLTDTQYF.

The V call is TRBV27, the J call TRBJ1-4; 7 nucleotides agree with TRBD1. J was trimmed by 7 bases and V by 2 bases; bases with no gene match: 7. CDR3 length equals 15 residues. Germline values: CDR1 MNHEY, CDR2 SMNVEV (reference sequence). CDR3 nucleotide sequence: TGTGCCAGCAGTTTAGAGGGGGCCGTAGGTGAAAAACTGTTTTTT. It yields the protein CASSLEGAVGEKLFF.

V is TRBV13 and J is TRBJ2-1; 7 positions agree with TRBD2. This CDR3 is built from 15 residues. Germline V gene sequence: CDR1 PRHDT, CDR2 FYEKMQ (reference sequence). After removal of 5 bases from V and 4 bases from J, the junction contained 8 bases not matched to a gene. The CDR3 region has the DNA TGTGCCAGCAGCCGCACGGGGGGACGTTACAATGAGCAGTTCTTC. It codes for CASSRTGGRYNEQFF.

This sequence joins TRBV30 and TRBJ2-6, with 8 nucleotides matching TRBD2. CDR1 is GTSNPN and CDR2 is SVGIG in the germline V gene (reference sequence). The CDR3 extends over 16 amino acids. The trim removed 5 bases at V and 1 base at J, leaving 7 bases unmatched. This CDR3 reads CAWAGTSLSGANVLTF. CDR3 coding DNA: TGTGCCTGGGCGGGGACTAGTCTGTCTGGGGCCAACGTCCTGACTTTC.

The chain employs TRBV5-1 and TRBJ2-2; 7 positions agree with TRBD1. Germline CDR1 is SGHRS and CDR2 is YFSETQ. This CDR3 comprises 16 residues. Trimming took 0 bases from V and 7 from J; bases not matched to a gene: 9. The CDR3 loop reads CASSLEPGGMVGELFF. Written as DNA, the CDR3 is TGCGCCAGCAGCTTGGAGCCAGGGGGTATGGTCGGGGAGCTGTTTTTT.

The count of this clone is one. The CDR3 DNA is TGTGCCATCAGGGGGGACAGGGAGTCACCCCTCCACTTT. As protein: CAIRGDRESPLHF. The chain has TRBV10-3 and TRBJ1-6; 9 bases align to TRBD1. Looked up from germline, CDR1 is ENHRY and CDR2 is SYGVKD. The CDR3 is 13 residues long. V dropped 6 bases and J dropped 10; count of bases not matched to a gene: 4.

The chain carries TRBV24-1 and TRBJ2-1; D gene uncertain. The V and J ends lost 4 bases and 6 bases respectively, with 6 bases between them. In germline, CDR1 is KGHDR, CDR2 SFDVKD. CDR3 length equals 12 residues. CDR3 in amino acids: CATSDSRNEQFF. The CDR3 DNA sequence: TGTGCCACCAGTGACAGTCGCAATGAGCAGTTCTTC.

The rearrangement joins TRBV5-1 to TRBJ1-4; TRBD1 aligns across 9 bases. Per germline, CDR1 SGHRS and CDR2 YFSETQ. This CDR3 is 14 amino acids long. V lost 5 bases to trimming and J lost 3 bases; unmatched junction nucleotides: 2. The CDR3 spells CASRTGGSNEKLFF. DNA of the CDR3: TGCGCCAGCAGGACAGGGGGTTCTAATGAAAAACTGTTTTTT.

V usage is TRBV27 and J usage is TRBJ1-2; no firm D call. The length of the CDR3 is 17 residues. From germline, CDR1 is MNHEY and CDR2 SMNVEV (reference sequence). The V end was cut by 5 bases, the J end by 1 base, with 20 bases between. The CDR3 is CASSPTGSSNFNYGYTF. CDR3 sequence (DNA): TGTGCCAGCAGTCCAACCGGGTCTTCGAACTTTAACTATGGCTACACCTTC.

For the CDR3, the DNA is TGTGCCAGCAGCTTCGTAGGGGGTCGGGAGACCCAGTACTTC. This translates into CASSFVGGRETQYF. The chain employs TRBV5-5 and TRBJ2-5; maybe TRBD1 (6 bases). Looked up from germline, CDR1 is SGHKS and CDR2 is YYEKEE (reference sequence). This CDR3 has 14 residues. V lost 2 bases and J lost 5, with 13 bases in between.

The chain has TRBV29-1 and TRBJ1-1; D gene unclear. Per the germline V gene, CDR1 is SQVTM and CDR2 is ANQGSEA. Trimming stripped 3 bases from V and 2 bases from J, with 22 bases between. CDR3 size: 17 residues. The CDR3 DNA sequence: TGCAGCGTTGATAACGGCGGTTTCGTCCTCGGAAACACTGAAGCTTTCTTT. It encodes CSVDNGGFVLGNTEAFF. The whole variable domain, filled in from reference TRBV29-1 and TRBJ1-1, reads SAVISQKPSRDICQRGTSLTIQCQVDSQVTMMFWYRQQPGQSLTLIATANQGSEATYESGFVIDKFPISRPNLTFSTLTVSNMSPEDSSIYLCSVDNGGFVLGNTEAFFGQGTRLTVV.

A word on this clone: The identical CDR3 is also encoded by other nucleotide sequences in the sample. V gene TRBV5-4 combines with J gene TRBJ2-1; 10 bases are shared with TRBD2. The V segment lost 2 bases and the J segment 4 bases; nucleotides outside the gene matches: 3. Germline CDR1 is SGHNT and CDR2 is YYREEE (reference sequence). The CDR3 runs to 15 residues. In nucleotides, the CDR3 is TGTGCCAGCAGCTTTAGCGGGGGGTTATACAATGAGCAGTTCTTC. Its protein is CASSFSGGLYNEQFF.

CDR3: CASSYSEGTNEKLFF. The CDR3 nucleotides read TGTGCCAGCAGTTACTCAGAGGGCACTAATGAAAAACTGTTTTTT. The chain links TRBV6-5 to TRBJ1-4, with D unresolved. The germline CDR1 and CDR2 sequences are MNHEY and SVGAGI. V was trimmed by 0 bases and J by 2 bases, leaving 7 bases between them. This CDR3 has 15 residues.

The J gene is TRBJ1-2, the V gene TRBV27, with TRBD1 matching over 7 bases. There are 14 residues in the CDR3. V shed 5 bases, J shed 6 bases, and the junction held 9 bases outside the gene matches. The germline V gene has CDR1 MNHEY and CDR2 SMNVEV (reference sequence). The CDR3 DNA reads as TGTGCCAGCAGTCGTTCGGGACAGAGCAATGGCTACACCTTC. Residues: CASSRSGQSNGYTF.

This clone has only a few counts. The chain links TRBV6-5 to TRBJ1-6; possibly TRBD1 for D (5 bases). The length of the CDR3 is 14 residues. V gave up 0 bases and J gave up 10 bases, with 10 bases separating them. The germline V gene encodes CDR1 MNHEY and CDR2 SVGAGI. The CDR3 nucleotides are TGTGCCAGCAGTTACTCTGGGGCACGATCACCCCTCCACTTT. Translating it yields CASSYSGARSPLHF.

The chain combines TRBV5-1 with TRBJ2-2, with D tentatively TRBD2 (6 bases). Germline-derived CDR1 and CDR2 are SGHRS and YFSETQ. There are 15 residues in the CDR3. V lost 3 bases, J lost 6 bases, and 15 bases lay in between. CDR3 amino acids: CASSSSRGAAGELFF. The CDR3 coding sequence is TGCGCCAGCAGCTCGTCGCGGGGCGCAGCCGGGGAGCTGTTTTTT.

This chain uses TRBV7-6 with TRBJ2-1; 13 nucleotides line up with TRBD2. The CDR3 loop spans 15 amino acids. The germline V gene encodes CDR1 SGHVS and CDR2 FNYEAQ. V shed 5 bases and J 6 bases; nucleotides not matched to a gene: 4. DNA for the CDR3: TGTGCCAGCAGCCGCGGGACTAGCGGGGTCAATGAGCAGTTCTTC. It is translated as CASSRGTSGVNEQFF.

V gene TRBV2 combines with J gene TRBJ2-5; 7 bases map to TRBD2. V was clipped by 1 base and J by 2 bases; unmatched bases: 4. Germline assignment: CDR1 SNHLY and CDR2 FYNNEI. This CDR3 region has 15 residues. The DNA of the CDR3 is TGTGCCAGCAGTGAAGACCGGGGACTACAAGAGACCCAGTACTTC. Residues: CASSEDRGLQETQYF.

J is TRBJ1-1 and V is TRBV11-2, with D possibly matching TRBD1 (6 bases). Germline V gene lookup returns CDR1 SGHAT and CDR2 FQNNGV. V shed 5 bases and J shed 4 bases, with 11 bases lying between them. The CDR3 extends over 13 amino acids. As DNA, the CDR3 is TGTGCCAGCAGCCCAGGGGCAGGCACTGAAGCTTTCTTT. This gives the protein CASSPGAGTEAFF.